This TCR beta chain originates from a study of blood T cell repertoires in COVID-19. V gave up 1 base and J gave up 4 bases, with 14 bases separating them. The CDR3 has 16 residues. Germline V gives CDR1 SEHNR, CDR2 FQNEAQ (reference sequence). Sequencing was performed with immunoSEQ multiplex PCR; in TCRdb, only in-frame clones are kept and a portion is missing. The profile shows roughly 250,000 clones, around 88% of them singletons. The specimen sequenced was PBMCs or T cells enriched from blood (not recorded which). The rearrangement uses TRBV7-9 and TRBJ1-3, with D possibly matching TRBD1 (6 bases). The receptor was derived from a woman aged 40 to 49 with acute COVID-19. DNA for the CDR3: TGTGCCAGCAGCTTAGAGTCGCCAGGGGCAGGAAACACCATATATTTT. Encoded protein: CASSLESPGAGNTIYF. Combining the CDR3 with reference TRBV7-9 and TRBJ1-3 gives the whole variable domain DTGVSQNPRHKITKRGQNVTFRCDPISEHNRLYWYRQTLGQGPEFLTYFQNEAQLEKSRLLSDRFSAERPKGSFSTLEIQRTEQGDSAMYLCASSLESPGAGNTIYFGEGSWLTVV.